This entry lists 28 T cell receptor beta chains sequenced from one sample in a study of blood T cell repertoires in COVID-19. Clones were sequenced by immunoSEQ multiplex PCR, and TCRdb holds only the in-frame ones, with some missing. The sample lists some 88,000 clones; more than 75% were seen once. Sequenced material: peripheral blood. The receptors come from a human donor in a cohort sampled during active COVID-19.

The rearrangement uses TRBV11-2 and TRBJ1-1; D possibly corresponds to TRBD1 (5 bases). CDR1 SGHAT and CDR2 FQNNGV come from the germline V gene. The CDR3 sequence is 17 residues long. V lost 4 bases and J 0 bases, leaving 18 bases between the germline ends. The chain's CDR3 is CASSSTPTLGLNTEAFF. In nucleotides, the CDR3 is TGTGCCAGCAGCTCCACCCCCACTTTGGGGCTGAACACTGAAGCTTTCTTT.

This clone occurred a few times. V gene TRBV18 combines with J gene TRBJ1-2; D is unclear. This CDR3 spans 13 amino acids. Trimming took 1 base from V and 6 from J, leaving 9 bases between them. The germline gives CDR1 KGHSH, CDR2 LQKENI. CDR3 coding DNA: TGTGCCAGCTCACCACTCGGGCGGGATGGCTACACCTTC. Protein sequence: CASSPLGRDGYTF.

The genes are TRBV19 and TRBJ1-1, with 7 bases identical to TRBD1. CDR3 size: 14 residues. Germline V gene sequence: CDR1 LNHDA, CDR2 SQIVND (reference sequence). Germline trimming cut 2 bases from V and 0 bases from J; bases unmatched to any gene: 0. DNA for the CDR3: TGTGCCAGTAGTATAACAGGGGTGAACACTGAAGCTTTCTTT. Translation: CASSITGVNTEAFF.

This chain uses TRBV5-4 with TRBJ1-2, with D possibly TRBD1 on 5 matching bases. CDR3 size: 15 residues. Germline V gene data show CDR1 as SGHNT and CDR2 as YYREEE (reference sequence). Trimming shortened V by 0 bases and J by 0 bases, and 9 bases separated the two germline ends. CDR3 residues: CASSLGPGSNYGYTF. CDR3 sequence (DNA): TGTGCCAGCAGCTTGGGTCCAGGGTCTAACTATGGCTACACCTTC. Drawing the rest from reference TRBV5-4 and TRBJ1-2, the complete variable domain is ETGVTQSPTHLIKTRGQQVTLRCSSQSGHNTVSWYQQALGQGPQFIFQYYREEENGRGNFPPRFSGLQFPNYSSELNVNALELDDSALYLCASSLGPGSNYGYTFGSGTRLTVV.

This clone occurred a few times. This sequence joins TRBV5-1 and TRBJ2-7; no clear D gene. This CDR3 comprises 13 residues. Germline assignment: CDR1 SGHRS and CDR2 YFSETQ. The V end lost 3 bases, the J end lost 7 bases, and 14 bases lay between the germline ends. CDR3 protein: CASSSRSSGEQYF. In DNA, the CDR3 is TGCGCCAGCAGCTCGCGGAGCTCCGGGGAGCAGTACTTC.

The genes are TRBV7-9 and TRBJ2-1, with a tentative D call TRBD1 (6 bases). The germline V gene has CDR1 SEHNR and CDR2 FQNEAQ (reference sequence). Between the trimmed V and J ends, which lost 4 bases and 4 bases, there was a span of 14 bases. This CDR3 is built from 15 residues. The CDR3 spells CASSSMGADYNEQFF. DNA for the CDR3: TGTGCCAGCAGCTCCATGGGGGCGGATTACAATGAGCAGTTCTTC.

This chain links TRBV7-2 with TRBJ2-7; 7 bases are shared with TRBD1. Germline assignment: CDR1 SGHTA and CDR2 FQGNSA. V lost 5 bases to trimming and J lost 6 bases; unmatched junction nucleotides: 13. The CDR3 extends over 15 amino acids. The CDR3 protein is CASSPTDLEGAEQYF. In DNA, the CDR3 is TGTGCCAGCAGCCCGACGGACCTCGAGGGGGCCGAGCAGTACTTC.

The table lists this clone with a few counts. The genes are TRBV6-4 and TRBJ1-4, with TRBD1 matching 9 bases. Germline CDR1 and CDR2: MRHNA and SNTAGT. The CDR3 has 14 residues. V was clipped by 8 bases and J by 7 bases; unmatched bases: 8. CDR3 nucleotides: TGTGCCAGCCAGGTGGGACAGGGCCGTGAAAAACTGTTTTTT. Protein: CASQVGQGREKLFF.

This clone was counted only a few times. In DNA, the CDR3 is TGTGCCACCAGCAGAGGATCGGTTAGCAATCAGCCCCAGCATTTT. It codes for CATSRGSVSNQPQHF. The V and J genes are TRBV15 and TRBJ1-5; D gene uncertain. The V gene's germline CDR1 is LNHNV and CDR2 YYDKDF (reference sequence). The CDR3 totals 15 residues. V dropped 1 base and J dropped 0 bases, with 7 bases sitting between them.

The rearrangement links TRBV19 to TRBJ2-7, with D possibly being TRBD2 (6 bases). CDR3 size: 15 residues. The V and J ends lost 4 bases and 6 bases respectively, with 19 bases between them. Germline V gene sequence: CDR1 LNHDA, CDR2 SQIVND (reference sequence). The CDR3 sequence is CASSSGIWAVREQYF. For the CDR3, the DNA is TGTGCCAGTAGTAGCGGGATTTGGGCGGTTCGCGAGCAGTACTTC.

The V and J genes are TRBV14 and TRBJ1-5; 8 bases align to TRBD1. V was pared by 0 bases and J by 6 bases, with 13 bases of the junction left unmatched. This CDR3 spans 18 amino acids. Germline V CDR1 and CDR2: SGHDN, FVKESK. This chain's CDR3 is CASSQEKGGQGSGQPQHF. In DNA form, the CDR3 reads TGTGCCAGCAGCCAAGAGAAGGGTGGACAGGGCTCTGGTCAGCCCCAGCATTTT.

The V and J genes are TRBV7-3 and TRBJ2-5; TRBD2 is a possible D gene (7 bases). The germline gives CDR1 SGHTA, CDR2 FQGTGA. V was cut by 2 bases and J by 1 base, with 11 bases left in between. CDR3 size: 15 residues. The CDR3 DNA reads TGTGCCAGCAGCTTAGCGGCGGGGGCCCAAGAGACCCAGTACTTC. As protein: CASSLAAGAQETQYF.

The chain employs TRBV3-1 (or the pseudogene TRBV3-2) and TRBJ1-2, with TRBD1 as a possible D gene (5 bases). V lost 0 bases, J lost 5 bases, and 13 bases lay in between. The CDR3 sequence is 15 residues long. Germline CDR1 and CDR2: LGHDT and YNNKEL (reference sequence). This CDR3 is CASSQDVGGGYGYTF. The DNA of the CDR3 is TGTGCCAGCAGCCAAGATGTGGGGGGAGGGTATGGCTACACCTTC.

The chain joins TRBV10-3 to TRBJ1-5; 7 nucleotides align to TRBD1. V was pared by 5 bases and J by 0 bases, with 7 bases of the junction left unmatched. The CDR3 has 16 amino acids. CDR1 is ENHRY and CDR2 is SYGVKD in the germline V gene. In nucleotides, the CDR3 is TGTGCCATCAGTCGACAGGGTTTGGATAGCAATCAGCCCCAGCATTTT. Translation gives CAISRQGLDSNQPQHF.

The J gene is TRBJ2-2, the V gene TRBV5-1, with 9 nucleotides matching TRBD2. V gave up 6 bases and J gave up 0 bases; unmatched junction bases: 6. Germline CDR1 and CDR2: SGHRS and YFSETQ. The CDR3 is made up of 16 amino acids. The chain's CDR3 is CASNPAGGPNTGELFF. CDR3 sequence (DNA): TGCGCCAGCAATCCAGCGGGAGGCCCGAACACCGGGGAGCTGTTTTTT.

The CDR3 nucleotides read TGTGCCAGCAGTTACCTCGGGAGGGGCTACGAGCAGTACTTC. This encodes CASSYLGRGYEQYF. The chain is built from TRBV6-2 or TRBV6-3 and TRBJ2-7, with 8 bases identical to TRBD2. V dropped 2 bases and J dropped 3; count of bases not matched to a gene: 3. The CDR3 sequence is 14 residues long. From germline, CDR1 is MNHEY and CDR2 SVGEGT.

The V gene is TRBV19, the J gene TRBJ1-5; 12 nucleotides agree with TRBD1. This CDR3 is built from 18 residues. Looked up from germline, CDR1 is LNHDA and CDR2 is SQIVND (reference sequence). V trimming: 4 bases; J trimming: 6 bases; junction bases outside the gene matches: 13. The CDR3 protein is CASSRYHSGTGGRQPQHF. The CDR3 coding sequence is TGTGCCAGTAGTAGATATCACTCCGGGACAGGGGGCCGTCAGCCCCAGCATTTT.

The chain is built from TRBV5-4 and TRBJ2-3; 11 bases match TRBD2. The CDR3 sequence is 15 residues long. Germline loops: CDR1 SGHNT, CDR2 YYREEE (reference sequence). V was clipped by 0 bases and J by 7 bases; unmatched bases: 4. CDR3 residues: CASSLETSGAHTQYF. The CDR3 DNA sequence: TGTGCCAGCAGCTTGGAGACTAGCGGGGCACATACGCAGTATTTT.

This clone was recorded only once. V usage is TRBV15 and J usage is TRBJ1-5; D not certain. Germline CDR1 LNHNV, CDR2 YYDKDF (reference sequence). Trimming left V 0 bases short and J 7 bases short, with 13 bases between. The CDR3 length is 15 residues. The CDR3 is CATSREYIGGQPQHF. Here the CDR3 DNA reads TGTGCCACCAGCAGAGAGTACATCGGAGGGCAGCCCCAGCATTTT.

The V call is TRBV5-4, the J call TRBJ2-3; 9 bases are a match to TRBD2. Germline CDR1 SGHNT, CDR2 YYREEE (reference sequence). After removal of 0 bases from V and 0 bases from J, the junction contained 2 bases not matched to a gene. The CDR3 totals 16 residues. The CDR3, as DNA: TGTGCCAGCAGCTTGGGCACTAGCGGGAGCACAGATACGCAGTATTTT. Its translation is CASSLGTSGSTDTQYF.

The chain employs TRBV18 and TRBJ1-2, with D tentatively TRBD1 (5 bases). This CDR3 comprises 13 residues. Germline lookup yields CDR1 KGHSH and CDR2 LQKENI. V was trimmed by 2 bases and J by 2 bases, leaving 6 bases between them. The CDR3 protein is CASSPDRNYGYTF. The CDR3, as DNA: TGTGCCAGCTCACCAGACAGAAACTATGGCTACACCTTC.

CDR3 protein: CASSLGLAGGWRNTDTQYF. For the CDR3, the DNA is TGTGCCAGCAGCTTAGGACTAGCGGGAGGGTGGCGGAACACAGATACGCAGTATTTT. This rearrangement joins TRBV7-3 to TRBJ2-3, with 15 bases lining up with TRBD2. Germline CDR1 SGHTA, CDR2 FQGTGA. There are 19 residues in the CDR3. The trim removed 2 bases at V and 2 bases at J, leaving 8 bases unmatched.

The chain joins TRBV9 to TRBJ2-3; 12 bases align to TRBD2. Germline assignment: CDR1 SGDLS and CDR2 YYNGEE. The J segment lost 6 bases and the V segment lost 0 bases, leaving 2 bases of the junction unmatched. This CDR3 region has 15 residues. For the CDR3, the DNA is TGTGCCAGCAGCGTAGCTAGCGGGAGGGAGGATACGCAGTATTTT. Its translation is CASSVASGREDTQYF.

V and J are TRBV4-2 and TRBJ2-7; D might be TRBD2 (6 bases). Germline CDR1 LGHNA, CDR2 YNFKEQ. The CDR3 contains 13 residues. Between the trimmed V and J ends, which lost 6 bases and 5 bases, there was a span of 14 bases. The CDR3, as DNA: TGTGCCAGCAGGGACTACACGGGGAACGAGCAGTACTTC. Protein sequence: CASRDYTGNEQYF.

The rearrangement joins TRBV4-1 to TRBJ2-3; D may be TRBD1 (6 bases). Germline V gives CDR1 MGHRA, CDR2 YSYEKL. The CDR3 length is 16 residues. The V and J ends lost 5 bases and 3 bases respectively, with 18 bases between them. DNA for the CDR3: TGCGCCAGCAGCTACGCTGAGGGGGTTGGTACAGATACGCAGTATTTT. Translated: CASSYAEGVGTDTQYF.

The CDR3 DNA reads TGTGCCACCAGCACCCAAAGTGGCCGAATCGTCAACACTGAAGCTTTCTTT. Its translation: CATSTQSGRIVNTEAFF. The chain has TRBV15 and TRBJ1-1, with D hard to call. Trimming shortened V by 4 bases and J by 2 bases, and 20 bases separated the two germline ends. The V gene's germline CDR1 is LNHNV and CDR2 YYDKDF (reference sequence). This CDR3 spans 17 amino acids.

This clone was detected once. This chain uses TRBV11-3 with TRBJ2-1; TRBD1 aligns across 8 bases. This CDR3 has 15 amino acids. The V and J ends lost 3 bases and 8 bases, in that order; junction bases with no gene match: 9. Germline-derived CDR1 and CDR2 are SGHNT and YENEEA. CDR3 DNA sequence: TGTGCCAGCAGCTTCAACAGGGGGAAAGTTGATGAGCAGTTCTTC. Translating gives CASSFNRGKVDEQFF.

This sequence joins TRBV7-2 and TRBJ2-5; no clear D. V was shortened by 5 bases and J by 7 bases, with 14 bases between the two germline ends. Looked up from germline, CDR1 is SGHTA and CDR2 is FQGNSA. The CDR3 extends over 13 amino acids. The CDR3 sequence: CASSAEVARTQYF. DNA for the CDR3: TGTGCCAGCAGCGCCGAGGTGGCGAGGACCCAGTACTTC.